This T cell receptor (beta chain) was retrieved from a study of T cells in localized non-small cell lung cancer. The germline V and J ends were trimmed by 4 bases and 2 bases, with 12 bases remaining between them. Germline assignment: CDR1 SNHLY and CDR2 FYNNEI. This CDR3 has 15 residues. Some clones are missing from TCRdb's copy, which holds only in-frame ones; the method was immunoSEQ multiplex PCR. The data contain 64,000 or so clones, roughly 88% of them singletons. Sequencing used peripheral blood, obtained before any cancer treatment. V gene TRBV2 combines with J gene TRBJ2-1; D might be TRBD2 (5 bases). The receptor's source is a woman between 35 and 75 years old with stage I lung adenocarcinoma. The CDR3 sequence is CASSVSGDPYNEQFF. DNA of the CDR3: TGTGCCAGCAGTGTGTCCGGGGATCCCTACAATGAGCAGTTCTTC.